One and the same sample provided the 24 T cell receptor beta chains below, sequenced in a study of control samples from healthy donors and cancer patients. The assay was immunoSEQ multiplex PCR, and TCRdb's table has in-frame clones only and misses some. The profile shows some 150,000 clones, 94% of them singletons. Sequenced sample: PBMCs. These receptors were collected from a man aged 55 to 70 with colorectal cancer.

The V gene is TRBV5-1, the J gene TRBJ2-5, with 9 nucleotides matching TRBD2. V shed 3 bases, J shed 1 base, and the junction held 4 bases outside the gene matches. Germline CDR1 SGHRS, CDR2 YFSETQ. CDR3 size: 15 residues. Here the CDR3 DNA reads TGCGCCAGCAGCTACCTGCGGGGGGGCCAAGAGACCCAGTACTTC. This gives the protein CASSYLRGGQETQYF.

The V gene is TRBV6-1, the J gene TRBJ2-1, with TRBD2 matching over 14 bases. Losses at the gene ends were 3 bases for V and 6 bases for J; bases not matched to a gene: 1. CDR3 length equals 15 residues. Germline CDR1 MNHNS, CDR2 SASEGT. The CDR3 coding sequence is TGTGCCAGCAGTGAGGGACTAGCGGGGGTCAATGAGCAGTTCTTC. Amino acids: CASSEGLAGVNEQFF.

The chain employs TRBV11-2 and TRBJ2-5; no reliable D call. This CDR3 region has 12 residues. Trimming removed 1 base at V and 5 bases at J, with 5 bases between. Germline V gene sequence: CDR1 SGHAT, CDR2 FQNNGV. The DNA for the CDR3 is TGTGCCAGCAGCTTAGTCGTGGAGACCCAGTACTTC. Encoded protein: CASSLVVETQYF.

This chain joins TRBV19 and TRBJ1-1, with unresolved D. The CDR3 extends over 13 amino acids. Germline V lookup: CDR1 LNHDA, CDR2 SQIVND (reference sequence). V lost 5 bases and J 0 bases, leaving 7 bases between the germline ends. The CDR3, as DNA: TGTGCCAGTAGTTCGAACTTGAACACTGAAGCTTTCTTT. Residues: CASSSNLNTEAFF.

This clone was recorded once. The chain is built from TRBV4-1 and TRBJ2-5; no clear D. Per the germline V gene, CDR1 is MGHRA and CDR2 is YSYEKL. V lost 0 bases and J lost 5, with 13 bases in between. The CDR3 sequence is 15 residues long. The chain's CDR3 is CASSQDLGLVETQYF. The CDR3 DNA reads as TGCGCCAGCAGCCAAGATCTCGGCCTCGTGGAGACCCAGTACTTC.

The V and J genes are TRBV7-2 and TRBJ1-4; D gene ambiguous. CDR3 length: 17 amino acids. The V end lost 2 bases, the J end lost 3 bases, and 16 bases lay between the germline ends. CDR1 is SGHTA, CDR2 FQGNSA, per germline. The CDR3 DNA sequence: TGTGCCAGCAGCTTAAGGCGGCCCGCGGCGGCTAATGAAAAACTGTTTTTT. Its protein product is CASSLRRPAAANEKLFF.

This chain uses TRBV4-1 with TRBJ1-4; 7 bases are a match to TRBD1. CDR3 length: 15 amino acids. Trimming removed 1 base from V and 4 bases from J; junction bases left unmatched: 3. Germline V CDR1 and CDR2: MGHRA, YSYEKL. The CDR3 loop is CASSQGGQYNEKLFF. As DNA, the CDR3 is TGCGCCAGCAGCCAAGGGGGACAGTATAATGAAAAACTGTTTTTT.

The V call is TRBV7-9, the J call TRBJ2-3, with TRBD1 matching 7 bases. V dropped 5 bases and J dropped 9; count of bases not matched to a gene: 8. The CDR3 contains 13 residues. Germline CDR1 and CDR2: SEHNR and FQNEAQ (reference sequence). The CDR3 reads CASSRQGTDTQYF. DNA for the CDR3: TGTGCCAGCAGCCGACAGGGAACGGACACGCAGTATTTT.

This clone was recorded only once. The chain employs TRBV5-4 and TRBJ2-7; no firm D call. The length of the CDR3 is 14 residues. V dropped 4 bases and J dropped 2 bases, with 13 bases sitting between them. The germline V gene has CDR1 SGHNT and CDR2 YYREEE (reference sequence). CDR3: CASSADMGPYEQYF. The CDR3 DNA sequence: TGTGCCAGCAGCGCTGACATGGGCCCCTACGAGCAGTACTTC.

A few counts support this clone. The rearrangement joins TRBV27 to TRBJ1-1; D is unclear. Germline V gene lookup returns CDR1 MNHEY and CDR2 SMNVEV (reference sequence). This CDR3 spans 16 amino acids. Trimming left V 2 bases short and J 1 base short, with 14 bases between. The CDR3 DNA is TGTGCCAGCAGTTTAACGACACCTCCACCGAACACTGAAGCTTTCTTT. Its translation: CASSLTTPPPNTEAFF.

This chain uses TRBV6-5 with TRBJ1-2; 8 bases align to TRBD1. The germline gives CDR1 MNHEY, CDR2 SVGAGI. The CDR3 is made up of 15 amino acids. Trimming took 0 bases from V and 8 from J; bases not matched to a gene: 8. CDR3 nucleotide sequence: TGTGCCAGCAGTTACTCAGGACAGGGACTAGGGGGCTACACCTTC. It is translated as CASSYSGQGLGGYTF.

The chain couples TRBV6-5 to TRBJ1-3, with unresolved D. The ends were cut back, 8 bases at V and 2 bases at J, with 7 bases in the middle. CDR3 size: 12 residues. The germline gives CDR1 MNHEY, CDR2 SVGAGI. The CDR3, as DNA: TGTGCCAGCTTGAGTGCTGGAAACACCATATATTTT. Amino acids: CASLSAGNTIYF.

The sample holds one count of this clone. The genes are TRBV11-2 and TRBJ1-2; the match to TRBD1 covers 11 bases. CDR3 length: 16 amino acids. V lost 1 base, J lost 3 bases, and 4 bases stayed unmatched. Germline V gene lookup returns CDR1 SGHAT and CDR2 FQNNGV. CDR3 region: CASSLGTGGADYGYTF. The CDR3 DNA sequence: TGTGCCAGCAGCTTAGGGACAGGGGGCGCCGACTATGGCTACACCTTC.

The rearrangement joins TRBV6-6 to TRBJ1-2; D gene uncertain. CDR1 is MNHNY, CDR2 SVGAGI, per germline (reference sequence). The CDR3 extends over 14 amino acids. Trimming pared 2 bases from V and 3 bases from J, leaving 10 bases between. CDR3 in DNA: TGTGCCAGCAGTTACGGCTCAAAGGACTATGGCTACACCTTC. This translates into CASSYGSKDYGYTF.

The chain employs TRBV10-2 and TRBJ1-2; a possible D gene is TRBD1 (6 bases). Germline assignment: CDR1 WSHSY and CDR2 SAAADI. Deletions cut 4 bases from V and 6 bases from J, with 12 bases between. The CDR3 is made up of 13 amino acids. In nucleotides, the CDR3 is TGCGCCAGCAGTGCGGCCCCAGGGGATGGCTACACCTTC. It codes for CASSAAPGDGYTF.

V usage is TRBV7-9 and J usage is TRBJ1-2; D remains unclear. The germline CDR1 and CDR2 sequences are SEHNR and FQNEAQ (reference sequence). V lost 1 base to trimming and J lost 0 bases, with 6 bases between them. The CDR3 loop spans 14 amino acids. DNA of the CDR3: TGTGCCAGCAGCTTAGATCAGTCTAACTATGGCTACACCTTC. Translation: CASSLDQSNYGYTF. Based on the CDR3 plus reference TRBV7-9 and TRBJ1-2, the full variable domain is DTGVSQNPRHKITKRGQNVTFRCDPISEHNRLYWYRQTLGQGPEFLTYFQNEAQLEKSRLLSDRFSAERPKGSFSTLEIQRTEQGDSAMYLCASSLDQSNYGYTFGSGTRLTVV.

V usage is TRBV6-1 and J usage is TRBJ2-3, with D possibly matching TRBD1 (5 bases). CDR3 size: 15 residues. From germline, CDR1 is MNHNS and CDR2 SASEGT. V was trimmed by 2 bases and J by 2 bases, leaving 11 bases between them. The CDR3 region is CASSEMDTDTDTQYF. CDR3 in DNA: TGTGCCAGCAGTGAAATGGACACAGACACAGATACGCAGTATTTT.

V gene TRBV11-2 combines with J gene TRBJ2-1; 13 bases are shared with TRBD2. From germline, CDR1 is SGHAT and CDR2 FQNNGV. Unmatched junction bases numbered 3, after V lost 5 bases and J lost 5 bases. CDR3 length equals 15 residues. The CDR3 loop is CASSPTSGGDNEQFF. The DNA for the CDR3 is TGTGCCAGCAGCCCTACTAGCGGGGGGGACAATGAGCAGTTCTTC.

V and J are TRBV21-1 and TRBJ1-5; the table's D call of TRBD1 was not tested on the DNA. TRBV21-1 is a pseudogene locus. The CDR3 sequence is 17 residues long. CDR3 protein: CASSKGRGTGVNQPQHF. The CDR3 coding sequence is TGTGCCAGCAGCAAAGGGAGGGGGACAGGGGTCAATCAGCCCCAGCATTTT.

The chain carries TRBV18 and TRBJ2-5; TRBD1 might be the D (6 bases). Between the trimmed V and J ends, which lost 0 bases and 2 bases, there was a span of 10 bases. CDR3 length: 15 amino acids. The V gene's germline CDR1 is KGHSH and CDR2 LQKENI. The CDR3 is CASSPPYREQETQYF. The CDR3 coding sequence is TGTGCCAGCTCACCACCCTACAGGGAACAAGAGACCCAGTACTTC.

A note on this clone: The same CDR3 can be traced to other DNA sequences in this sample. The chain uses TRBV3-1 (or the pseudogene TRBV3-2) and TRBJ1-1; unclear D gene. CDR1 and CDR2 from the germline V gene are LGHDT and YNNKEL (reference sequence). Between the trimmed V and J ends, which lost 2 bases and 0 bases, there was a span of 7 bases. This CDR3 has 14 amino acids. CDR3 DNA: TGTGCCAGCAGCCAAAGAGTTATGAACACTGAAGCTTTCTTT. Translation gives CASSQRVMNTEAFF.

The chain uses TRBV4-1 and TRBJ2-7; possible D gene TRBD2, 5 bases. The CDR3 extends over 13 amino acids. Between the trimmed V and J ends, which lost 0 bases and 7 bases, there was a span of 10 bases. Germline values: CDR1 MGHRA, CDR2 YSYEKL. CDR3 loop: CASSQDRPGEQYF. For the CDR3, the DNA is TGCGCCAGCAGCCAAGATCGACCGGGGGAGCAGTACTTC.

This rearrangement joins TRBV29-1 to TRBJ1-1, with a tentative D call TRBD1 (6 bases). V lost 7 bases and J lost 11, with 26 bases in between. There are 14 residues in the CDR3. Germline V gives CDR1 SQVTM, CDR2 ANQGSEA. CDR3 sequence: CSGSWGLAMNGAFF. Written as DNA, the CDR3 is TGCAGCGGGTCGTGGGGGCTCGCCATGAACGGGGCTTTCTTT.

The chain links TRBV5-1 to TRBJ2-1; 7 nucleotides align to TRBD2. Germline trimming cut 0 bases from V and 8 bases from J; bases unmatched to any gene: 5. The CDR3 extends over 14 amino acids. Looked up from germline, CDR1 is SGHRS and CDR2 is YFSETQ. The CDR3 bases are TGCGCCAGCAGCTTGGGAGCGGGGTGGGATGAGCAGTTCTTC. It translates to CASSLGAGWDEQFF.